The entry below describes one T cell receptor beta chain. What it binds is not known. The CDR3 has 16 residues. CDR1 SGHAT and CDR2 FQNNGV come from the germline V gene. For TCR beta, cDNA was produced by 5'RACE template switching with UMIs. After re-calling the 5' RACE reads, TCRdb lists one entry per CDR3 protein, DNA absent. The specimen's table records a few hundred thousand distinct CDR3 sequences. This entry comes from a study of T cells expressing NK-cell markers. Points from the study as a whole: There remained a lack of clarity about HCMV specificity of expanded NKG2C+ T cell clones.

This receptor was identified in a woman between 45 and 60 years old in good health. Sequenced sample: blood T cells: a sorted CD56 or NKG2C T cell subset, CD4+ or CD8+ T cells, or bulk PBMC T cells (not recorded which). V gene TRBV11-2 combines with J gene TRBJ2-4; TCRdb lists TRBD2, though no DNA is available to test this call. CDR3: CASSFGLGLAKNIQYF.